This T cell receptor beta chain was recovered during a study of blood T cells in healthy people across ages. Study results and caveats: Diversity figures based on one million T cells were deemed too low. No conclusive comparison of naive versus antigen-experienced cells was possible with unsorted PBMCs. A greater number of naive CD4+ cells and higher diversity distinguished long-lived donors from aged donors.

A second PCR, run for roughly 7 to 12 cycles, used a sample-barcoded 5' primer plus a J-beta primer mix. Every sample gave at least 2.5 million paired-end reads containing CDR3. MiXCR, applied by TCRdb to the 5' RACE reads, yields one record per CDR3 protein. The table shows 1.5 million to 2 million distinct CDR3 sequences, with just under 50% occurring only once. Concerning this clonotype itself: The target antigen is unknown.

The sequencing input was blood. The source of this sequence is a woman aged 40 to 50 in good health.

The CDR3: CASSLGGGEYGYTF. The CDR3 region has the DNA TGTGCCAGCAGCTTAGGAGGGGGAGAATATGGCTACACCTTC. V and J are TRBV13 and TRBJ1-2; D might be TRBD1 (6 bases). CDR1 and CDR2 from the germline V gene are PRHDT and FYEKMQ (reference sequence). Trimming pared 0 bases from V and 5 bases from J, leaving 10 bases between. This CDR3 region has 14 residues.